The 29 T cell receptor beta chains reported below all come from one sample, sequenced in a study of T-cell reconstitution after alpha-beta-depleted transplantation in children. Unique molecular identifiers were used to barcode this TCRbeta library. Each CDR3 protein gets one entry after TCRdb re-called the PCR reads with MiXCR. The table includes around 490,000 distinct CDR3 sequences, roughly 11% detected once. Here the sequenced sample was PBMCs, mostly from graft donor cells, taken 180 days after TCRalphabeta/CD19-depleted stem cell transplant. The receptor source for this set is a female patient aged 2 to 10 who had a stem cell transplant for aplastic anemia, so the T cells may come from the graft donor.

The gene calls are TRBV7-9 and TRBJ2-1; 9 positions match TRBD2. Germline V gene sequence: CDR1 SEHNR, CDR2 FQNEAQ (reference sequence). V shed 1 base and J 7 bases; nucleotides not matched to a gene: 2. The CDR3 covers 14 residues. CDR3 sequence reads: CASSLVGLANEQFF. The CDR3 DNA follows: TGTGCCAGCAGCTTAGTGGGACTAGCTAATGAGCAGTTCTTC.

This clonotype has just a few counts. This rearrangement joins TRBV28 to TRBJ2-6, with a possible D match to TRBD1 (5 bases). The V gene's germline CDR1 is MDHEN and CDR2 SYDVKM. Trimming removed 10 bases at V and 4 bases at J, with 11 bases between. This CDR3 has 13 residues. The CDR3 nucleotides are TGTGCCATACAGGCCTTCGGGGCCAACGTCCTGACTTTC. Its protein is CAIQAFGANVLTF.

This chain's CDR3 is CASRLPPHYNEQFF. CDR3 sequence (DNA): TGTGCCAGCAGGCTCCCGCCCCACTACAATGAGCAGTTCTTC. The V gene is TRBV13, the J gene TRBJ2-1, with no clear D. Trimming took 6 bases from V and 3 from J, leaving 12 bases between them. Germline V gives CDR1 PRHDT, CDR2 FYEKMQ (reference sequence). The CDR3 loop spans 14 amino acids.

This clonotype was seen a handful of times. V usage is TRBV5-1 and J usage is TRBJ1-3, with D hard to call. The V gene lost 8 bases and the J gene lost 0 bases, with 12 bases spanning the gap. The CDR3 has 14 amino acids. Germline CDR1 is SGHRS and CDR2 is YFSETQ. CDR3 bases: TGCGCCAGTTCGGACGGTAGCTCTGGAAACACCATATATTTT. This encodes CASSDGSSGNTIYF.

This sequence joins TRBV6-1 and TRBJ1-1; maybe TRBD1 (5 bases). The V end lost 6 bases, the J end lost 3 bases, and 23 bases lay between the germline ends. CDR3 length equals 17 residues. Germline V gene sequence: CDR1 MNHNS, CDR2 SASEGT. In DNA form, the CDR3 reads TGTGCCAGCAGGCTCCGGCCGGGGAAGGGGATGGACACTGAAGCTTTCTTT. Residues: CASRLRPGKGMDTEAFF.

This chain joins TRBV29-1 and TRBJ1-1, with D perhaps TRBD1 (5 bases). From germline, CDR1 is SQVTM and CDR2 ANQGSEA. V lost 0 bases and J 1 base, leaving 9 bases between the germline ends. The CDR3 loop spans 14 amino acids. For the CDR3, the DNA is TGCAGCGTTGAAGACCTGGGACGGAACACTGAAGCTTTCTTT. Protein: CSVEDLGRNTEAFF.

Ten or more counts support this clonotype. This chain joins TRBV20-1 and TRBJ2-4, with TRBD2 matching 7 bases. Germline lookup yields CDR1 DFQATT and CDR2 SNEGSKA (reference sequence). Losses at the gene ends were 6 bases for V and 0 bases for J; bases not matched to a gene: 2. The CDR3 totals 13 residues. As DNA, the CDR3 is TGCAGTGCCTTAGCGGGAGCCAAAAACATTCAGTACTTC. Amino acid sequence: CSALAGAKNIQYF.

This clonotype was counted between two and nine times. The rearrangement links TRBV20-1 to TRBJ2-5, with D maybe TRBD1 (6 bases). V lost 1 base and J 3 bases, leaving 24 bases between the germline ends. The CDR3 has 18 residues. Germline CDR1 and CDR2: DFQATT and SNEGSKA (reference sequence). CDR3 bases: TGCAGTGCTAGAGCCGGGCGGGCAGGGGATGTTTTCAAAGAGACCCAGTACTTC. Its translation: CSARAGRAGDVFKETQYF.

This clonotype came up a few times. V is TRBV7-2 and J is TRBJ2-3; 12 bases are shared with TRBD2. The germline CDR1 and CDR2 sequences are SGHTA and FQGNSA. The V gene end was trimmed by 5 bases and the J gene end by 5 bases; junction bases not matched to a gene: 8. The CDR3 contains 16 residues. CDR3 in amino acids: CASSPRTSGMGDTQYF. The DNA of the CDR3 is TGTGCCAGCAGCCCTAGGACTAGCGGGATGGGAGATACGCAGTATTTT.

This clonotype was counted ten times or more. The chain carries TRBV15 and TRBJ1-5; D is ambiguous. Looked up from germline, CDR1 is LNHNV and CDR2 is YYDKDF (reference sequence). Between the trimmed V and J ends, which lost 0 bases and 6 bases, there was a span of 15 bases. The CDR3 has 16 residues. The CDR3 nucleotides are TGTGCCACCAGCAGAGATAGGACGGTAGCATTTCAGCCCCAGCATTTT. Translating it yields CATSRDRTVAFQPQHF.

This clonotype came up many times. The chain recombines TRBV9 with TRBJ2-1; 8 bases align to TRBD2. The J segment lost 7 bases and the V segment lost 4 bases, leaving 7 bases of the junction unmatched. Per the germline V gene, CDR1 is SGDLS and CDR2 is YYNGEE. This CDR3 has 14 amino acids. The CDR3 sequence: CASSHGTSPNEQFF. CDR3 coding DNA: TGTGCCAGCAGCCACGGGACTAGTCCGAATGAGCAGTTCTTC.

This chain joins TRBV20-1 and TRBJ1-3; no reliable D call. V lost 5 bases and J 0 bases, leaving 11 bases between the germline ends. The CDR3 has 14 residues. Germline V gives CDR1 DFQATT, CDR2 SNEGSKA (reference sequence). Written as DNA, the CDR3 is TGCAGTGCTCTCAACCTGAACTCTGGAAACACCATATATTTT. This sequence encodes CSALNLNSGNTIYF.

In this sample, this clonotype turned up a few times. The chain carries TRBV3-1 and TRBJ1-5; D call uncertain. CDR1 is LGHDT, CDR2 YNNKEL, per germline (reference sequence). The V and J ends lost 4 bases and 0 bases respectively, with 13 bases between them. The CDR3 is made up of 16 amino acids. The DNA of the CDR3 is TGTGCCAGCAGCCGCGGACGGGCGCTTAGCAATCAGCCCCAGCATTTT. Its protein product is CASSRGRALSNQPQHF.

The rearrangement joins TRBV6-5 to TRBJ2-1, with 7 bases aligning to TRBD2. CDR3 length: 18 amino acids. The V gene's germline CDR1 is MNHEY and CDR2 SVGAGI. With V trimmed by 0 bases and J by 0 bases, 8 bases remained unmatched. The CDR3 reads CASSYSIAGLSSYNEQFF. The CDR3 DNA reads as TGTGCCAGCAGTTACTCGATAGCGGGTCTGAGCTCCTACAATGAGCAGTTCTTC.

The CDR3, as DNA: TGTGCCAGCTCAGCTACTTTTATGCGGGAAGGAGCCGGGGAGCTGTTTTTT. Translated, it gives CASSATFMREGAGELFF. The gene calls are TRBV18 and TRBJ2-2, with a tentative D call TRBD2 (6 bases). This CDR3 comprises 17 residues. Between the trimmed V and J ends, which lost 5 bases and 6 bases, there was a span of 22 bases. Per germline, CDR1 KGHSH and CDR2 LQKENI.

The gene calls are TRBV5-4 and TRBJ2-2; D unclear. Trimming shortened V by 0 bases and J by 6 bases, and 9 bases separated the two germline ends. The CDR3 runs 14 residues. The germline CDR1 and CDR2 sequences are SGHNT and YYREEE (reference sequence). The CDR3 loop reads CASSLDLISGELFF. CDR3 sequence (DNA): TGTGCCAGCAGCTTGGATCTTATCTCCGGGGAGCTGTTTTTT. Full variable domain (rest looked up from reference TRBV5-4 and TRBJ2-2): ETGVTQSPTHLIKTRGQQVTLRCSSQSGHNTVSWYQQALGQGPQFIFQYYREEENGRGNFPPRFSGLQFPNYSSELNVNALELDDSALYLCASSLDLISGELFFGEGSRLTVL.

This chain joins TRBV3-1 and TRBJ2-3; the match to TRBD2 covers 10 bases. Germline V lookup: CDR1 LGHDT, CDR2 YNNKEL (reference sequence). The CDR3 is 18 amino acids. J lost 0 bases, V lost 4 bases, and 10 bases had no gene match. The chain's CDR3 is CASSPLAGVKTSTDTQYF. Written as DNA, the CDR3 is TGTGCCAGCAGCCCTCTAGCGGGGGTAAAAACTAGCACAGATACGCAGTATTTT.

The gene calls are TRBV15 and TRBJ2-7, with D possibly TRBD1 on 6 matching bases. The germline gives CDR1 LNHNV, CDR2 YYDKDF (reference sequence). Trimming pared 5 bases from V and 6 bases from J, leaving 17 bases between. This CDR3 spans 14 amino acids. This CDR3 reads CATSAGQRFGEQYV. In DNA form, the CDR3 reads TGTGCCACCAGCGCCGGACAGCGGTTTGGCGAGCAGTACGTC.

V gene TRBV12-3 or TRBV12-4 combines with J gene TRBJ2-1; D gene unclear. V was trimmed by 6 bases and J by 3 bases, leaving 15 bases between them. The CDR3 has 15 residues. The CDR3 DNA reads TGTGCCAGCAGGGCCGAGGAGTGGTACTACAATGAGCAGTTCTTC. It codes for CASRAEEWYYNEQFF.

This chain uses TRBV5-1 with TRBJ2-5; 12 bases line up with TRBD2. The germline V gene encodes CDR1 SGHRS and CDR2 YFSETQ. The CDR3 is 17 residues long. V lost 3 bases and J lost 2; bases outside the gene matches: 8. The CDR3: CASSWRLAGAGQETQYF. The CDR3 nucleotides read TGCGCCAGCAGCTGGCGACTAGCGGGAGCAGGGCAAGAGACCCAGTACTTC.

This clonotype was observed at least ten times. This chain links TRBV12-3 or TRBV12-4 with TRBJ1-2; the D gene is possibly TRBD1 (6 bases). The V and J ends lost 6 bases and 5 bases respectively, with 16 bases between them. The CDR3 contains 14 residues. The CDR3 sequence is CASSRGQGYYGYTF. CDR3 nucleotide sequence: TGTGCCAGCAGCCGGGGGCAAGGGTATTATGGCTACACCTTC.

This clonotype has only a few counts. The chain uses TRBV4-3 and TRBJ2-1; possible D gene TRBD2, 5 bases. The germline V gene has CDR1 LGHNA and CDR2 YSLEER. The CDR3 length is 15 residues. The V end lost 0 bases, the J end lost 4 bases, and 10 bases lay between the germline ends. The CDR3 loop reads CASSQDRQRYNEQFF. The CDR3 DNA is TGCGCCAGCAGCCAAGATCGGCAGCGGTACAATGAGCAGTTCTTC.

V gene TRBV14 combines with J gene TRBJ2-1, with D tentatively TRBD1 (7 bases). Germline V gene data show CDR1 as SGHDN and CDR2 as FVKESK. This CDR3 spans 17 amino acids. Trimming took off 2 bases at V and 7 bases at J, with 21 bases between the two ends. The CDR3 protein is CASSQPKFRQGLNEQFF. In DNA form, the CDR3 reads TGTGCCAGCAGCCAACCGAAATTTCGACAGGGACTGAATGAGCAGTTCTTC.

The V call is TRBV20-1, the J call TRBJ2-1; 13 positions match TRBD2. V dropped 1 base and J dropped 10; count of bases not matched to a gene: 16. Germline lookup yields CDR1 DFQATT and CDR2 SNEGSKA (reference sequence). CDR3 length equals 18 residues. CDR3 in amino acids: CSARGTSGGETRSREQFF. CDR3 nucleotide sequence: TGCAGTGCTAGAGGGACTAGCGGGGGTGAGACCCGTTCTCGCGAGCAGTTCTTC.

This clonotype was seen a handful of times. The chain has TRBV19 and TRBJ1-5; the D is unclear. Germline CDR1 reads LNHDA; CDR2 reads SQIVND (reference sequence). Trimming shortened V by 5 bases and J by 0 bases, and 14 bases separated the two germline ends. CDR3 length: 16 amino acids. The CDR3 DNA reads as TGTGCCAGTAGTCTTCGACACCTGTATAGCAATCAGCCCCAGCATTTT. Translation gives CASSLRHLYSNQPQHF. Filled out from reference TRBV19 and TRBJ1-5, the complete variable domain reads DGGITQSPKYLFRKEGQNVTLSCEQNLNHDAMYWYRQDPGQGLRLIYYSQIVNDFQKGDIAEGYSVSREKKESFPLTVTSAQKNPTAFYLCASSLRHLYSNQPQHFGDGTRLSIL.

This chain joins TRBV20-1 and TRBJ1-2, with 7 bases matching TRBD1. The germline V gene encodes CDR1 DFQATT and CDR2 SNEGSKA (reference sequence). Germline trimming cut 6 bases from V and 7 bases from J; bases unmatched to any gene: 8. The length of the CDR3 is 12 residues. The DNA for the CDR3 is TGCAGTGCCACCTCGACAGGGATTGGCTACACCTTC. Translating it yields CSATSTGIGYTF.

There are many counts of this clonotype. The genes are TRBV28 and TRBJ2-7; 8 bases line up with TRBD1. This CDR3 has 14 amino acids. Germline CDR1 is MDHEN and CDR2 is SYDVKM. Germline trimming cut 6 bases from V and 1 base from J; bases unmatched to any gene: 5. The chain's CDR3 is CASRLDRGSYEQYF. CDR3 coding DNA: TGTGCCAGCAGACTCGACAGGGGTTCCTACGAGCAGTACTTC.

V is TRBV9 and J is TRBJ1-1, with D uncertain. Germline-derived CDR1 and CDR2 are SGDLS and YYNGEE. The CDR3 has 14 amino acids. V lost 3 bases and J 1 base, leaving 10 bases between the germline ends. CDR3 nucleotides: TGTGCCAGCAGCGCCCGGGCCACGAACACTGAAGCTTTCTTT. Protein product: CASSARATNTEAFF.

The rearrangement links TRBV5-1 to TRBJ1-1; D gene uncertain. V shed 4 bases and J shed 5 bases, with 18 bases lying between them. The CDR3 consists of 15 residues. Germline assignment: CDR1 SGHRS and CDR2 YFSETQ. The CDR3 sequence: CASSLQSPHGTEAFF. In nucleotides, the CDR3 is TGCGCCAGCAGCCTACAGTCCCCCCACGGAACTGAAGCTTTCTTT.